Shown below are 23 T cell receptor beta chains from a single sample sequenced in a study of OX40 agonist ivuxolimab in advanced cancers. Data came from immunoSEQ multiplex PCR; TCRdb stores just in-frame clones and leaves some out. The sample records roughly 41,000 clones, 70% to 90% being singletons. The sample was CD4+ or CD8+ T cells sorted from blood, taken in a trial of the OX40 agonist ivuxolimab. The source of these receptors is an adult with an advanced solid tumor such as melanoma, head and neck, liver or kidney cancer.

V and J are TRBV20-1 and TRBJ2-3, with D hard to call. Germline V gives CDR1 DFQATT, CDR2 SNEGSKA (reference sequence). The length of the CDR3 is 10 residues. The ends were cut back, 5 bases at V and 8 bases at J, with 8 bases in the middle. The CDR3 loop is CSAWSRTQYF. In nucleotides, the CDR3 is TGCAGTGCTTGGAGCCGTACGCAGTATTTT.

The rearrangement uses TRBV5-1 and TRBJ1-3; TRBD1 might be the D (6 bases). Germline CDR1 is SGHRS and CDR2 is YFSETQ. V shed 1 base and J shed 2 bases, with 10 bases lying between them. The CDR3 totals 15 residues. As DNA, the CDR3 is TGCGCCAGCAGCTTGCAGGGGTTAACTGGAAACACCATATATTTT. Protein sequence: CASSLQGLTGNTIYF.

The chain uses TRBV19 and TRBJ1-5, with TRBD1 matching over 8 bases. Germline values: CDR1 LNHDA, CDR2 SQIVND (reference sequence). V gave up 4 bases and J gave up 7 bases; unmatched junction bases: 6. The CDR3 covers 14 residues. CDR3 in amino acids: CASSNGQGGQPQHF. The CDR3, as DNA: TGTGCCAGTAGTAACGGACAGGGCGGCCAGCCCCAGCATTTT.

The rearrangement joins TRBV6-5 to TRBJ1-6; 7 bases line up with TRBD1. Germline trimming cut 6 bases from V and 8 bases from J; bases unmatched to any gene: 10. The length of the CDR3 is 15 residues. Germline V gives CDR1 MNHEY, CDR2 SVGAGI. In nucleotides, the CDR3 is TGTGCCAGCAGCCGAGACAGGGAGGGAGATTCACCCCTCCACTTT. This encodes CASSRDREGDSPLHF.

CDR3 sequence (DNA): TGCGCCAGTGGGGACAGGTCGAACACCGGGGAGCTGTTTTTT. It is translated as CASGDRSNTGELFF. The rearrangement uses TRBV10-1 and TRBJ2-2, with TRBD1 matching over 8 bases. Losses at the gene ends were 9 bases for V and 0 bases for J; bases not matched to a gene: 3. Looked up from germline, CDR1 is WNHNN and CDR2 is SYGVQD (reference sequence). The CDR3 runs 14 residues.

The chain recombines TRBV4-2 with TRBJ1-6, with TRBD1 matching 9 bases. With V trimmed by 5 bases and J by 9 bases, 11 bases remained unmatched. This CDR3 is built from 16 residues. Germline CDR1 reads LGHNA; CDR2 reads YNFKEQ. The CDR3 spells CASSLGSGQGSSPLHF. CDR3 bases: TGTGCCAGCAGCTTGGGCTCGGGACAGGGTAGTTCACCCCTCCACTTT.

The chain has TRBV5-4 and TRBJ1-2; unclear D gene. Germline CDR1 reads SGHNT; CDR2 reads YYREEE (reference sequence). Trimming pared 0 bases from V and 8 bases from J, leaving 5 bases between. This CDR3 contains 11 residues. The CDR3 bases are TGTGCCAGCAGCTTGGGATGGGGCTACACCTTC. It yields the protein CASSLGWGYTF. Full variable domain (rest looked up from reference TRBV5-4 and TRBJ1-2): ETGVTQSPTHLIKTRGQQVTLRCSSQSGHNTVSWYQQALGQGPQFIFQYYREEENGRGNFPPRFSGLQFPNYSSELNVNALELDDSALYLCASSLGWGYTFGSGTRLTVV.

V usage is TRBV6-1 and J usage is TRBJ2-5; the D call may be TRBD1 or TRBD2 (6 bases each). CDR1 is MNHNS, CDR2 SASEGT, per germline. V lost 2 bases and J 4 bases, leaving 23 bases between the germline ends. The CDR3 is made up of 18 amino acids. The CDR3 protein is CASSESPGAGRLGETQYF. The CDR3, as DNA: TGTGCCAGCAGTGAAAGCCCGGGGGCGGGGAGACTCGGAGAGACCCAGTACTTC.

The chain uses TRBV5-4 and TRBJ2-7; tentative D call: TRBD1 (5 bases). The CDR3 spans 14 residues. CDR1 is SGHNT and CDR2 is YYREEE in the germline V gene (reference sequence). V lost 4 bases to trimming and J lost 3 bases, with 14 bases between them. The CDR3 DNA follows: TGTGCCAGCAGCAGCAAGGGGCCCAGCTACGAGCAGTACTTC. Translation: CASSSKGPSYEQYF.

The V and J genes are TRBV5-1 and TRBJ1-1; D not resolved. Germline assignment: CDR1 SGHRS and CDR2 YFSETQ. The CDR3 length is 13 residues. V was cut by 2 bases and J by 1 base, with 6 bases left in between. The CDR3 protein is CASSLGENTEAFF. The CDR3 region has the DNA TGCGCCAGCAGCTTAGGAGAGAACACTGAAGCTTTCTTT.

The V and J genes are TRBV4-3 and TRBJ1-4, with D perhaps matching TRBD1 (5 bases). The CDR3 length is 15 residues. With 0 bases removed from V and 7 bases from J, the gap between germline ends came to 12 bases. From germline, CDR1 is LGHNA and CDR2 YSLEER. The CDR3 DNA sequence: TGCGCCAGCAGCCAAGATAGGCAGGGAGGTGAAAAACTGTTTTTT. It translates to CASSQDRQGGEKLFF.

This clone was seen a few times. This chain links TRBV4-1 with TRBJ1-2, with TRBD1 as a possible D gene (5 bases). The CDR3 totals 13 residues. Germline V gene lookup returns CDR1 MGHRA and CDR2 YSYEKL. V was clipped by 3 bases and J by 4 bases, with 9 bases between them. In DNA form, the CDR3 reads TGCGCCAGCAGCCACTTTGACAGCTATGGCTACACCTTC. It specifies CASSHFDSYGYTF.

The chain carries TRBV5-1 and TRBJ2-5, with D perhaps TRBD1 or TRBD2 (6 bases each). This CDR3 has 15 amino acids. CDR1 and CDR2 from the germline V gene are SGHRS and YFSETQ. The V and J ends lost 4 bases and 4 bases respectively, with 17 bases between them. The chain's CDR3 is CASSDPEQGGETQYF. CDR3 in DNA: TGCGCCAGCAGCGACCCGGAACAGGGAGGAGAGACCCAGTACTTC.

This chain uses TRBV19 with TRBJ2-4; tentative D call: TRBD2 (5 bases). The CDR3 is made up of 16 amino acids. The V gene lost 9 bases and the J gene lost 3 bases, with 21 bases spanning the gap. The germline V gene has CDR1 LNHDA and CDR2 SQIVND (reference sequence). The CDR3 spells CASKNAAGVDKNIQYF. The CDR3 DNA reads TGTGCCAGCAAAAATGCGGCCGGGGTGGACAAAAACATTCAGTACTTC.

The chain employs TRBV19 and TRBJ2-7; 7 bases are shared with TRBD1. V dropped 3 bases and J dropped 2; count of bases not matched to a gene: 7. CDR1 LNHDA and CDR2 SQIVND come from the germline V gene (reference sequence). The CDR3 sequence is 15 residues long. The CDR3 sequence is CASSMPGTDTYEQYF. The DNA of the CDR3 is TGTGCCAGTAGTATGCCCGGGACAGATACCTACGAGCAGTACTTC.

In this sample, this clone turned up a few times. V and J are TRBV19 and TRBJ2-2; D is unclear. Germline V gene data show CDR1 as LNHDA and CDR2 as SQIVND (reference sequence). This CDR3 comprises 14 residues. Trimming removed 10 bases at V and 2 bases at J, with 14 bases between. Here the CDR3 DNA reads TGTGCCACCGCAACTGGGCTTAACACCGGGGAGCTGTTTTTT. It yields the protein CATATGLNTGELFF.

J is TRBJ1-5 and V is TRBV7-8, with D possibly matching TRBD1 (6 bases). This CDR3 has 19 amino acids. Trimming pared 4 bases from V and 3 bases from J, leaving 25 bases between. Germline assignment: CDR1 SGHVS and CDR2 FQNEAQ. The CDR3 nucleotides read TGTGCCAGCAGCTCCACGTTTAGGAGGGGTAGGGGGTCCAATCAGCCCCAGCATTTT. Amino acid sequence: CASSSTFRRGRGSNQPQHF.

The genes are TRBV5-1 and TRBJ1-4; D remains ambiguous. V lost 1 base, J lost 2 bases, and 6 bases lay in between. The CDR3 spans 14 residues. Germline CDR1 and CDR2: SGHRS and YFSETQ. The CDR3 bases are TGCGCCAGCAGCTTGACAGCCACTAATGAAAAACTGTTTTTT. It yields the protein CASSLTATNEKLFF.

The chain links TRBV7-8 to TRBJ1-2, with 9 nucleotides matching TRBD1. The CDR3 totals 15 residues. Germline V gives CDR1 SGHVS, CDR2 FQNEAQ. V shed 2 bases and J 7 bases; nucleotides not matched to a gene: 8. The CDR3 DNA reads as TGTGCCAGCAGCTTACCGGGACAGGGTGGACGTGGCTACACCTTC. Amino acids: CASSLPGQGGRGYTF.

The gene calls are TRBV10-3 and TRBJ2-5; 15 nucleotides align to TRBD2. The J call may be mistaken, given a closer DNA end match to TRBJ2-7. CDR1 is ENHRY, CDR2 SYGVKD, per germline. The CDR3 totals 18 residues. CDR3: CAAGSRTSGGDSYYEQYF. For the CDR3, the DNA is TGTGCCGCCGGGAGTCGGACTAGCGGGGGGGATTCTTATTACGAGCAGTACTTC.

This clone was counted a few times. The chain links TRBV18 to TRBJ2-7; TRBD1 aligns across 10 bases. V dropped 4 bases and J dropped 4; count of bases not matched to a gene: 1. The germline V gene has CDR1 KGHSH and CDR2 LQKENI. There are 13 residues in the CDR3. Written as DNA, the CDR3 is TGTGCCAGCTCACTGGGACAGGGGTACGAGCAGTACTTC. Translating it yields CASSLGQGYEQYF.

This clone was picked up one time. As DNA, the CDR3 is TGTGCCAGCAGTTTAGGCGACACTGAAGCTTTCTTT. This translates into CASSLGDTEAFF. The chain is built from TRBV28 and TRBJ1-1; no definite D call. Trimming removed 2 bases at V and 3 bases at J, with 4 bases between. CDR1 is MDHEN and CDR2 is SYDVKM in the germline V gene. The CDR3 sequence is 12 residues long.

The V gene is TRBV19, the J gene TRBJ1-1; D uncertain. Germline lookup yields CDR1 LNHDA and CDR2 SQIVND (reference sequence). Trimming removed 7 bases at V and 7 bases at J, with 22 bases between. The CDR3 totals 15 residues. The CDR3 region has the DNA TGTGCCAGTAAAGAGGAAGGGTACTTCGGCAGTGAAGCTTTCTTT. Translation gives CASKEEGYFGSEAFF.